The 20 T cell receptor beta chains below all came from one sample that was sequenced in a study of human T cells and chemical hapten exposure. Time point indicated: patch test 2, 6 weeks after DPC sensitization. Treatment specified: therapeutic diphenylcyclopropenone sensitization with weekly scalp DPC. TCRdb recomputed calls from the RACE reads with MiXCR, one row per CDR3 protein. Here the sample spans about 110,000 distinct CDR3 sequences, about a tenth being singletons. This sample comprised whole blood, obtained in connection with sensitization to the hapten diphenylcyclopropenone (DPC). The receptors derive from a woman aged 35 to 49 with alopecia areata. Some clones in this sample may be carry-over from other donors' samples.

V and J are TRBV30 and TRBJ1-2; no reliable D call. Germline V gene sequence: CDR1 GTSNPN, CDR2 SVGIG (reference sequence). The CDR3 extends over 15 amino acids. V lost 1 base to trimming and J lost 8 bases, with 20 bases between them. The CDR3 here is CAWSDPRTVPRGYTF. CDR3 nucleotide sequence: TGTGCCTGGAGTGACCCCCGGACGGTCCCTAGGGGCTACACCTTC.

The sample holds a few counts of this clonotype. The CDR3 spells CASSLFPNQPQHF. CDR3 in DNA: TGTGCCAGCAGTTTGTTCCCCAATCAGCCCCAGCATTTT. V and J are TRBV7-9 and TRBJ1-5; D is unresolved. Per germline, CDR1 SEHNR and CDR2 FQNEAQ (reference sequence). V was trimmed by 6 bases and J by 3 bases, leaving 9 bases between them. CDR3 length equals 13 residues. The full variable domain, its missing parts supplied by reference TRBV7-9 and TRBJ1-5, is DTGVSQNPRHKITKRGQNVTFRCDPISEHNRLYWYRQTLGQGPEFLTYFQNEAQLEKSRLLSDRFSAERPKGSFSTLEIQRTEQGDSAMYLCASSLFPNQPQHFGDGTRLSIL.

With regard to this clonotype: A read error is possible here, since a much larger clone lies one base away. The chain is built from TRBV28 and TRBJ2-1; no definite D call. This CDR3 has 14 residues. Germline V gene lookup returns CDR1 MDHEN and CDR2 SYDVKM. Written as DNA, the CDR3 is TGTACCAGCAGTTTTGCTGACTCCTACAATGAGCAGTTCTTC. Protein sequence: CTSSFADSYNEQFF.

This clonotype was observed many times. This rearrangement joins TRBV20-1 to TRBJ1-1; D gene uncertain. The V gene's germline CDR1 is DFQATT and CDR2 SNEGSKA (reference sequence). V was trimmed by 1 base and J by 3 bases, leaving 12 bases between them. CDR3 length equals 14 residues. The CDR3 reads CSARVETLYTEAFF. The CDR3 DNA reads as TGCAGTGCTAGAGTTGAGACCTTATACACTGAAGCTTTCTTT.

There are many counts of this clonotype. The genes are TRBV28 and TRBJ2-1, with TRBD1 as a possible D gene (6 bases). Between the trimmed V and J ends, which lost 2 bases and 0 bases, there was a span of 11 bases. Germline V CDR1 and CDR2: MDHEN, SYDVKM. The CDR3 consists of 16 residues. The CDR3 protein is CASSLTGTFSYNEQFF. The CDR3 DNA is TGTGCCAGCAGTTTAACCGGGACATTCTCCTACAATGAGCAGTTCTTC.

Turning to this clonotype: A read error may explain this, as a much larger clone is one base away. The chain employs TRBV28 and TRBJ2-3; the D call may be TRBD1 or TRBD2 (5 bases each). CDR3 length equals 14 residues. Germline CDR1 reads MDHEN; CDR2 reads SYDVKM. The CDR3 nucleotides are TGTACCAGCAGTTTAAGTACCTGGGGGGATACGCAGTATTTT. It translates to CTSSLSTWGDTQYF.

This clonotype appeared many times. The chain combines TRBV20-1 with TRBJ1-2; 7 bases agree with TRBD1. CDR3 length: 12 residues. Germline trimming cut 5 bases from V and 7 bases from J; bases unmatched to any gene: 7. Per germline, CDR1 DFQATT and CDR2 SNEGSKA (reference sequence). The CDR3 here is CSAQTGDTGYTF. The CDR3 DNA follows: TGCAGTGCTCAAACAGGGGATACTGGCTACACCTTC.

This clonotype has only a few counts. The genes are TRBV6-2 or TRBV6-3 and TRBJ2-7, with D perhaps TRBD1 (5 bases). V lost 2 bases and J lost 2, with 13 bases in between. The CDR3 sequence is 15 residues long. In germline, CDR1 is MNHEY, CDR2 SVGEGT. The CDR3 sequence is CASSYRTSETYEQYF. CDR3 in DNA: TGTGCCAGCAGTTACAGGACAAGTGAAACCTACGAGCAGTACTTC.

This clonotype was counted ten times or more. DNA for the CDR3: TGTGCCAGCCTACCCGGGGACAGACCCTACGAGCAGTACTTC. Translated: CASLPGDRPYEQYF. This chain joins TRBV11-2 and TRBJ2-7, with 7 bases fitting TRBD1. Germline V gene sequence: CDR1 SGHAT, CDR2 FQNNGV. Losses at the gene ends were 8 bases for V and 2 bases for J; bases not matched to a gene: 9. The CDR3 sequence is 14 residues long. Variable domain in full (rest from reference TRBV11-2 and TRBJ2-7): EAGVAQSPRYKIIEKRQSVAFWCNPISGHATLYWYQQILGQGPKLLIQFQNNGVVDDSQLPKDRFSAERLKGVDSTLKIQPAKLEDSAVYLCASLPGDRPYEQYFGPGTRLTVT.

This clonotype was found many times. Here the CDR3 reads CASSYSDLSPNYGYTF. CDR3 nucleotides: TGTGCCAGCAGTTACTCAGACCTGAGTCCTAACTATGGCTACACCTTC. This sequence joins TRBV6-5 and TRBJ1-2; D unclear. The CDR3 runs to 16 residues. Trimming stripped 0 bases from V and 0 bases from J, with 11 bases between. The germline CDR1 and CDR2 sequences are MNHEY and SVGAGI.

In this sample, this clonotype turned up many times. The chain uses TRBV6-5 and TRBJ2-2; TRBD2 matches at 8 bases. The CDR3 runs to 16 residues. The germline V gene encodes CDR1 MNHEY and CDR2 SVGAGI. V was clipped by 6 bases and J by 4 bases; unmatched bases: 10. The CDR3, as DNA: TGTGCCAGCAGCCCCGCGGGGGGAATAGTCACCGGGGAGCTGTTTTTT. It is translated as CASSPAGGIVTGELFF.

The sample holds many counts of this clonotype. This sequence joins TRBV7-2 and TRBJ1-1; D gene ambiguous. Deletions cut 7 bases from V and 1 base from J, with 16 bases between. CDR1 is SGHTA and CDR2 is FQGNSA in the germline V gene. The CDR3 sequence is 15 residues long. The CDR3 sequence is CASTPWSTANTEAFF. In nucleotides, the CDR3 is TGTGCCAGCACCCCCTGGTCGACGGCGAACACTGAAGCTTTCTTT.

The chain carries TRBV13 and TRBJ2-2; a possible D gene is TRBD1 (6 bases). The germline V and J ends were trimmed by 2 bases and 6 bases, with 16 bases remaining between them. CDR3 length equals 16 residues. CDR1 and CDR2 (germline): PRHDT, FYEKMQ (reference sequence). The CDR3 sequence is CASSLRTVLIPGELFF. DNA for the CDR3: TGTGCCAGCAGCTTACGGACAGTTCTAATCCCCGGGGAGCTGTTTTTT.

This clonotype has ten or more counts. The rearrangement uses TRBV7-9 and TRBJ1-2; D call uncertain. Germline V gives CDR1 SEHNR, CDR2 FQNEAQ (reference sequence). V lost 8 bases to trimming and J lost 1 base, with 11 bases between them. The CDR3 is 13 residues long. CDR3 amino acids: CASAPRYNYGYTF. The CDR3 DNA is TGTGCCAGCGCCCCCCGGTATAACTATGGCTACACCTTC.

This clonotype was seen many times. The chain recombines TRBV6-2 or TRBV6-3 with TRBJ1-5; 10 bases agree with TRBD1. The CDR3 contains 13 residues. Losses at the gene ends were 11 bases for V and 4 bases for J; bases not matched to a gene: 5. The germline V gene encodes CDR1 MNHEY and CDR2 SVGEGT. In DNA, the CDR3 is TGTGCCGGATCGGGACAGGGGAATCAGCCCCAGCATTTT. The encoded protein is CAGSGQGNQPQHF.

CDR3 loop: CASSNARDRLFF. CDR3 in DNA: TGTGCCAGCAGCAACGCAAGGGACAGACTGTTTTTT. J is TRBJ2-2 and V is TRBV6-2 or TRBV6-3; 7 bases match TRBD1. Trimming at V came to 6 bases and at J to 14 bases, leaving 9 bases not matched to a gene. Germline V CDR1 and CDR2: MNHEY, SVGEGT. This CDR3 is built from 12 residues.

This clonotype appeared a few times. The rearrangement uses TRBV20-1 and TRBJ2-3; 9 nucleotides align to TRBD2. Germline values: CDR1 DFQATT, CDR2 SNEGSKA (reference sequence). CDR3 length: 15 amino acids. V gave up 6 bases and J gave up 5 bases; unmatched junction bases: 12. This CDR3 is CSAPGGTSFGDTQYF. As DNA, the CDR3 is TGCAGTGCCCCGGGGGGGACTAGCTTTGGAGATACGCAGTATTTT.

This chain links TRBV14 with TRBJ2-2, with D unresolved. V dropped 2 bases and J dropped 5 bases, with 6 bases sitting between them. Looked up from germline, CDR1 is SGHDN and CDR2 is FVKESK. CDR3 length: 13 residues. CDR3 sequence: CASSQSRTGELFF. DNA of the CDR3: TGTGCCAGCAGCCAAAGTCGTACCGGGGAGCTGTTTTTT. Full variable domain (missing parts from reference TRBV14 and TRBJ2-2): EAGVTQFPSHSVIEKGQTVTLRCDPISGHDNLYWYRRVMGKEIKFLLHFVKESKQDESGMPNNRFLAERTGGTYSTLKVQPAELEDSGVYFCASSQSRTGELFFGEGSRLTVL.

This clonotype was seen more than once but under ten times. CDR3 residues: CASSFGGIEDYGYTF. Here the CDR3 DNA reads TGCGCCAGCAGCTTCGGAGGTATCGAGGACTATGGCTACACCTTC. The rearrangement uses TRBV5-1 and TRBJ1-2; D unclear. Germline V gene data show CDR1 as SGHRS and CDR2 as YFSETQ. CDR3 length equals 15 residues. Between the trimmed V and J ends, which lost 2 bases and 3 bases, there was a span of 14 bases.

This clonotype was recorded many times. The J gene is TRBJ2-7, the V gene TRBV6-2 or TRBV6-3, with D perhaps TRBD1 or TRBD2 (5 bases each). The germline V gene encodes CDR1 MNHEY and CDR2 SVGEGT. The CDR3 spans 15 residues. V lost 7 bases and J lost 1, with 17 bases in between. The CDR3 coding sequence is TGTGCCAGCAATGATGAGGGGTCCTATTCCTACGAGCAGTACTTC. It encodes CASNDEGSYSYEQYF.